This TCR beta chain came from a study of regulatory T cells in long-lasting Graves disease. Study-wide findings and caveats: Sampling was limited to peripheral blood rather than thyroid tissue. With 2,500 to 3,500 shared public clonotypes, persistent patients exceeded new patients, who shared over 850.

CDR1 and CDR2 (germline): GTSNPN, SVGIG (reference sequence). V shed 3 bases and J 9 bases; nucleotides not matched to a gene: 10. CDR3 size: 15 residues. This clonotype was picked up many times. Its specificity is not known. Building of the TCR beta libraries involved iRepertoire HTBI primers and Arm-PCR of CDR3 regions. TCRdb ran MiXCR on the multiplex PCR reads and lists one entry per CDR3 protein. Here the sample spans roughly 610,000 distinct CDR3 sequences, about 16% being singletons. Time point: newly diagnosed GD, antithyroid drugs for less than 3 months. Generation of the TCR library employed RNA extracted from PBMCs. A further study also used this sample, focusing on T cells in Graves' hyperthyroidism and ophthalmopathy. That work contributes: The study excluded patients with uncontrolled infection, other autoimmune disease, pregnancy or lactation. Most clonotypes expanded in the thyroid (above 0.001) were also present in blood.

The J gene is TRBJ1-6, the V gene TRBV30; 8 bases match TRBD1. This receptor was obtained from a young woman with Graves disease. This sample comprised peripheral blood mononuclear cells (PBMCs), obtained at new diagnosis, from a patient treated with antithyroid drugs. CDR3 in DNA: TGTGCCTGGAGAGTCCCGGACAGGGATGGTTCACCCCTCCACTTT. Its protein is CAWRVPDRDGSPLHF.